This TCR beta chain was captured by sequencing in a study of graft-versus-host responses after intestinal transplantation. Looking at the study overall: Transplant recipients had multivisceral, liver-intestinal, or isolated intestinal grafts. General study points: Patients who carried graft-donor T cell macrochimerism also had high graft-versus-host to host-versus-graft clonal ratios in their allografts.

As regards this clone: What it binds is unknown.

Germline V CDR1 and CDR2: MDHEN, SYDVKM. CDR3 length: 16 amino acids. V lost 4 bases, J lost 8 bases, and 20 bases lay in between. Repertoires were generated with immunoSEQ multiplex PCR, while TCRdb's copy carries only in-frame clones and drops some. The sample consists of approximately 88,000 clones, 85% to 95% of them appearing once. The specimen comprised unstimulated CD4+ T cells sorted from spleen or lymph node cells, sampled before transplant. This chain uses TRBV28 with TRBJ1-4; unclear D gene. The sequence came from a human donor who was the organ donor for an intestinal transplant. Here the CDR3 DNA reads TGTGCCAGCAGTTCCCCTGGGGTAGGGCCCCCCGAAAAACTGTTTTTT. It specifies CASSSPGVGPPEKLFF. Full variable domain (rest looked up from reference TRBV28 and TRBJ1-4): DVKVTQSSRYLVKRTGEKVFLECVQDMDHENMFWYRQDPGLGLRLIYFSYDVKMKEKGDIPEGYSVSREKKERFSLILESASTNQTSMYLCASSSPGVGPPEKLFFGSGTQLSVL.